The clone carrying this T cell receptor (beta chain) was seen a few times. The CDR3 runs 15 residues. Germline CDR1 is DFQATT and CDR2 is SNEGSKA (reference sequence). V was clipped by 5 bases and J by 0 bases, with 15 bases between them. This sample was taken from a study of T cells in Graves' hyperthyroidism and ophthalmopathy. About the study: Initial diagnosis, before any treatment, was when peripheral blood was collected.

Diagnoses rested on clinical symptoms, serum thyroxine and TRAb, thyroid ultrasound and orbital computed tomography. PBMCs were obtained from 10 ml fresh peripheral blood. RNA transcripts provided the source from which TCR beta CDR3 regions were amplified. First-round RT-PCR targeting the TCR CDR3 was performed with the HTBI primer set. TCRdb used MiXCR to reprocess the multiplex PCR reads, holding one entry per CDR3 protein. The profile shows approximately 330,000 distinct CDR3 sequences, roughly 13% of them singletons. Sequenced: blood. J is TRBJ2-3 and V is TRBV20-1; D gene unclear. The clonotype was recovered from a woman aged 40 to 50 with Graves' ophthalmopathy. The CDR3 DNA sequence: TGCAGTGCTCCCTCCCGCATCTCTAGCACAGATACGCAGTATTTT. This codes for CSAPSRISSTDTQYF.